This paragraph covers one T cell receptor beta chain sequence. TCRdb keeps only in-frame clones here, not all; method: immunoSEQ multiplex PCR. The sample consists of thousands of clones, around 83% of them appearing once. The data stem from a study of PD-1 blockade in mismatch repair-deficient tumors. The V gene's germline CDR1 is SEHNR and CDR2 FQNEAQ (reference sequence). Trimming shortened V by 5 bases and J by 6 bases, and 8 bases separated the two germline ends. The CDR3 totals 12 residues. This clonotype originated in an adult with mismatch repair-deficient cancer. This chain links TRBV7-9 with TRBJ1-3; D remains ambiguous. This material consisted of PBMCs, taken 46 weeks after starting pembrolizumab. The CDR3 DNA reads TGTGCCAGCAGCATTCACAAAAACACCATATATTTT. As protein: CASSIHKNTIYF. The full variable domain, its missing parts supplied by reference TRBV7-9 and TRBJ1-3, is DTGVSQNPRHKITKRGQNVTFRCDPISEHNRLYWYRQTLGQGPEFLTYFQNEAQLEKSRLLSDRFSAERPKGSFSTLEIQRTEQGDSAMYLCASSIHKNTIYFGEGSWLTVV.